This T cell receptor beta chain is drawn from a study of shared clonotypes between healthy human individuals. Study-wide points: The naive CD4 repertoires of several donors were compared, and 5% to 6.5% of clonotypes were shared.

Only in-frame clones appear in the TCRdb table, and some are missing; sequencing was by immunoSEQ multiplex PCR. The data contain 2 million to 3 million clones, 93% of them singletons. CDR3 length: 15 amino acids. V lost 1 base, J lost 7 bases, and 17 bases lay in between. Per germline, CDR1 LNHNV and CDR2 YYDKDF (reference sequence). Points on this clone: The antigen is unknown.

Input material: naive CD4+ T cells from PBMCs. The subset: CD45RA+ positively selected. This receptor was identified in a man aged 18-30 years in good health. Some clones in this sample may be carry-over from other donors' samples. The chain is built from TRBV15 and TRBJ2-7, with D perhaps being TRBD1 or TRBD2 (6 bases each). In DNA form, the CDR3 reads TGTGCCACCAGCAGAGGGGGCCTTGGGGGGCAGGAGCAGTACTTC. Protein sequence: CATSRGGLGGQEQYF.